This T cell receptor (beta chain) was profiled in a study of blood T cells in healthy people across ages. Study-wide results and limits: Higher diversity and more naive CD4+ cells were features of long-lived donors, compared to aged donors.

The second PCR ran roughly 6 to 12 cycles with a sample-barcoded 5' primer and J-beta primers. Each CDR3 protein is one row after TCRdb ran MiXCR on the 5' RACE reads. The top ten hold approximately 0.71% of the sample, which has around 990,000 distinct CDR3 sequences, around 25% seen once. From germline, CDR1 is SGHRS and CDR2 YFSETQ. The length of the CDR3 is 13 residues. The V end was cut by 0 bases, the J end by 7 bases, with 10 bases between. Regarding this clonotype: The antigen remains unidentified.

This sample was shared with a second study, whose subject was T cells of mothers and their children.

Source material: blood. This chain joins TRBV5-1 and TRBJ1-1; TRBD1 is a possible D gene (5 bases). The receptor was derived from a girl aged 2 to 9 in good health. CDR3 sequence reads: CASSLESDSEAFF. For the CDR3, the DNA is TGCGCCAGCAGCTTGGAATCCGACAGTGAAGCTTTCTTT. Full variable domain (missing parts from reference TRBV5-1 and TRBJ1-1): KAGVTQTPRYLIKTRGQQVTLSCSPISGHRSVSWYQQTPGQGLQFLFEYFSETQRNKGNFPGRFSGRQFSNSRSEMNVSTLELGDSALYLCASSLESDSEAFFGQGTRLTVV.